This record looks at one T cell receptor beta chain sequence and its context. This clone's antigen is unknown. Base-call qualities are not available, and no considerably larger clone is one nucleotide away. The Qiagen DNeasy kit was used to extract genomic DNA from unsorted PBMCs and from the negatively selected CD4+ and CD8+ fractions. Using primers that anneal to V and J segments, immunoSEQ multiplex PCR amplified the TCR beta CDR3 regions. A synthetic immune receptor repertoire was used to minimize amplification bias, and remaining bias was computationally removed after sequencing. The authors' pipeline ran thus. Custom Python scripts were used to quantify repertoire diversity as the Shannon entropy index. The unsorted, CD4+ and CD8+ repertoires were each analyzed separately, with the exception of combined analyses, where CD4+ and CD8+ sequences were merged in silico. A clone was considered expanded if an increase in frequency of at least 2-fold after treatment relative to C1D1 was found, and a pseudocount of 0.5 was applied to clones undetected at baseline. Singleton clones were defined as clones with 0 or 1 copy at C1D1, and non-singleton clones were defined as clones with 2 or more copies. Clones expanded in unsorted samples were annotated as CD4+, CD8+ or unknown by matching protein sequences in sorted samples from the same patient. Diversity changes from C1D1 to C4D1 were tested in paired samples using Wilcoxon tests. TCRdb carries this immuneACCESS record with in-frame sequences only. Its versions omit some clonotypes, under half of them owing to an unresolved V gene in the studies checked, with the rest unexplained. V and J calls and clone size come straight from that table; D and trimming were deduced from the DNA. The sample records over 9,000 clones, less than 90% of which are singletons. The ten largest clones capture around two fifths of the sample.

The CDR3 spans 17 residues, from the cysteine through the phenylalanine. Only CDR3 DNA remains: 51 bases, in frame from the first base. According to the germline V gene, CDR1 reads MNHNS and CDR2 reads SASEGT. V was cut back by 4 bases and J by 2 bases, leaving a gap of 20 bases between them. The data originate from a study of PD-1 blockade in classical Hodgkin lymphoma (dated by TCRdb to 2020 to 2022). About the full investigation: Nivolumab dosing was 3 mg/kg intravenously every 2 weeks, continuing until either disease progression or unacceptable toxicity. A peripheral blood immune signature of response to PD-1 blockade in classical Hodgkin lymphoma was defined using TCR beta sequencing and CyTOF.

What the authors observed across the whole study: Baseline diversity similar to that of newly diagnosed patients was observed in trial patients achieving complete response, whereas significantly lower diversity was observed in partial responders and progressors. The study was restricted to a single clinical trial cohort, and the causes of repertoire differences, possibly disease activity or prior therapy, were left undefined. Baseline TCR diversity was reported to be lower in newly diagnosed patients than in healthy donors and to be lower still in relapsed/refractory patients. By C4D1, a significant rise was seen in CD4+ TCR diversity but not in CD8+ TCR diversity (p=0.0027 vs p=0.16), and the rise was most apparent among complete responders (p=0.02). Patients starting nivolumab less than 1 year after ASCT had lower diversity and were excluded from later analyses to avoid confounding by immune reconstitution.

The time point label, as the study defines it: cycle 1 day 1 (C1D1), immediately before nivolumab initiation. All trial patients had relapsed after autologous stem cell transplantation, with cohorts A, B and C differing in prior brentuximab vedotin exposure. Using a Miltenyi CD8+ T cell isolation kit, CD8+ T cells were purified from thawed PBMCs through magnetic negative selection. The trial cohort comprised a few dozen patients with relapsed/refractory classical Hodgkin lymphoma whose best overall responses were complete response, partial response or progressive disease. In the multi-cohort phase II CheckMate 205 trial, trial patients received single-agent nivolumab. An independent review committee assessed best overall response by applying the 2007 International Working Group response criteria. PBMCs from the trial were collected at three points: immediately before nivolumab initiation (C1D1), and during therapy at cycle 2 day 1 and cycle 4 day 1. After peripheral blood was drawn into 8 mL Vacutainer Cell Preparation Tubes, PBMCs were isolated by centrifugation and then cryopreserved. Purified CD4+ and CD8+ fractions were generated only in cases for which an additional PBMC sample was available. Magnetically labelled cells were depleted on LS columns in a quadroMACS separator, and the flow-through was collected as the purified fraction.

The receptor was isolated from a human donor with classical Hodgkin lymphoma. This material consisted of CD8+ T cells from blood, taken at baseline. This chain joins TRBV6-1 to TRBJ1-1, and TRBD1 may be the D gene, going by 5 matching bases. The CDR3 here reads CASSGTGTPERNTEAFF. The DNA is as follows: TGTGCCAGCAGTGGGACCGGGACGCCAGAGAGAAACACTGAAGCTTTCTTT.